The clone carrying this TCR beta chain was counted a few times. This sample is part of a study of T-cell memory formation after mild COVID-19. V lost 3 bases to trimming and J lost 2 bases, with 14 bases between them. The CDR3 is 15 amino acids. CDR1 and CDR2 (germline): SEHNR, FQNEAQ (reference sequence). TCRdb used MiXCR to reprocess the 5' RACE reads, holding one entry per CDR3 protein. Of around 530,000 distinct CDR3 sequences in the sample, 20% to 25% were seen once. Sequenced sample: PBMCs or a T cell subset sorted from them (not recorded which). The receptor was derived from an adult woman who had mild COVID-19 (a few samples of this study predate the infection). Cell type and time point are not known. The chain combines TRBV7-9 with TRBJ2-7; D is unresolved. The CDR3 DNA follows: TGTGCCAGCAGCTTTGGCTACACACCCACCTACGAGCAGTACTTC. It yields the protein CASSFGYTPTYEQYF.